One and the same sample provided the 2 T cell receptor beta chains below, sequenced in a study of PD-1 blockade in mismatch repair-deficient tumors. This table comes from immunoSEQ multiplex PCR, and its TCRdb copy is limited to in-frame clones, with some not included. The sample yields some 120,000 clones, 70% to 80% seen once. The input for sequencing was peripheral blood, taken about 60 weeks after starting pembrolizumab. All receptors come from an adult with mismatch repair-deficient cancer.

Only a few counts were recorded for this clone. This chain joins TRBV9 and TRBJ2-5, with 7 bases lining up with TRBD1. J was trimmed by 2 bases and V by 4 bases; bases with no gene match: 5. The germline gives CDR1 SGDLS, CDR2 YYNGEE. This CDR3 is built from 14 residues. The CDR3 DNA reads TGTGCCAGCAGCAGAGGACAGGCGCAAGAGACCCAGTACTTC. This encodes CASSRGQAQETQYF.

This chain joins TRBV5-8 and TRBJ1-5; tentative D call: TRBD1 (5 bases). Trimming pared 9 bases from V and 3 bases from J, leaving 13 bases between. The V gene's germline CDR1 is SGHTS and CDR2 YDEGEE. The CDR3 runs 13 residues. Here the CDR3 reads CATKAGTNQPQHF. The CDR3 coding sequence is TGTGCCACTAAGGCGGGGACCAATCAGCCCCAGCATTTT.